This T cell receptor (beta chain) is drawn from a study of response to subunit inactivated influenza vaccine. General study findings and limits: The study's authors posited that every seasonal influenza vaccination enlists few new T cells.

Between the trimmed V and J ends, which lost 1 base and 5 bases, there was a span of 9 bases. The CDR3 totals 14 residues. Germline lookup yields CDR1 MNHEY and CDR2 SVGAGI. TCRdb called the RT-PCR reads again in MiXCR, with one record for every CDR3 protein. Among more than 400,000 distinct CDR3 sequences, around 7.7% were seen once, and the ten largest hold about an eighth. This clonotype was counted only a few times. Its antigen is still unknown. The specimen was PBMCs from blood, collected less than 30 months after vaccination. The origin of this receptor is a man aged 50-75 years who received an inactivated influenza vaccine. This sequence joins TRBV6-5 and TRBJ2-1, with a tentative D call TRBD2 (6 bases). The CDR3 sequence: CASSYWEADNEQFF. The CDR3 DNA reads TGTGCCAGCAGTTACTGGGAGGCAGACAATGAGCAGTTCTTC.